The sequence of this TCR beta chain was determined in a study of blood T cell repertoires in COVID-19. The count of this clone is one. Original handling: Quantification of nucleated cells was approximated via reference gene primer amplification. The data were produced by immunoSEQ multiplex PCR, yet TCRdb's version contains in-frame clones alone and is incomplete. V and J calls and clone size follow that table, whereas D and trimming were derived from the DNA. The sample includes approximately 89,000 clones, about 85% of them seen just once. This CDR3 is 14 amino acids long. Germline assignment: CDR1 SGHNT and CDR2 YENEEA. V gave up 1 base and J gave up 7 bases, with 10 bases separating them.

This sequence originates from an older man with acute or convalescent COVID-19. The sequenced material came from peripheral blood. This rearrangement joins TRBV11-3 to TRBJ2-2; possibly TRBD2 for D (5 bases). In DNA, the CDR3 is TGTGCCAGCAGCTTAGGGCTAGCCGGCGGGGAGCTGTTTTTT. The encoded protein is CASSLGLAGGELFF.